The 8 T cell receptor beta chains below all came from one sample that was sequenced in a study of brain T cells in children with intractable seizures. The assay was immunoSEQ multiplex PCR, and TCRdb's table has in-frame clones only and misses some. The sample carries thousands of clones, about 91% recorded once. Only cases whose brain tissue showed the highest T cell transcript signatures were sequenced. The material was resected brain tissue, obtained at surgery. These receptors all stem from a boy under two years old with focal cortical dysplasia and intractable seizures.

This clone came up a few times. The chain uses TRBV19 and TRBJ1-5; D unresolved. V was cut by 0 bases and J by 4 bases, with 4 bases left in between. CDR1 is LNHDA and CDR2 is SQIVND in the germline V gene (reference sequence). This CDR3 region has 13 residues. CDR3 residues: CASSIDWNQPQHF. As DNA, the CDR3 is TGTGCCAGTAGTATAGATTGGAATCAGCCCCAGCATTTT.

The chain recombines TRBV6-4 with TRBJ2-3, with D uncertain. CDR3 length equals 13 residues. Germline CDR1 is MRHNA and CDR2 is SNTAGT. With 2 bases removed from V and 4 bases from J, the gap between germline ends came to 7 bases. The CDR3 here is CASSDGPPDTQYF. As DNA, the CDR3 is TGTGCCAGCAGTGACGGACCCCCAGATACGCAGTATTTT.

This clone was observed a single time. This rearrangement joins TRBV2 to TRBJ2-7; D could derive from TRBD1 or TRBD2 (5 bases each). The CDR3 runs 15 residues. Germline V gives CDR1 SNHLY, CDR2 FYNNEI. V lost 0 bases and J 6 bases, leaving 15 bases between the germline ends. The CDR3 sequence: CASSEAQRGVGEQYF. CDR3 sequence (DNA): TGTGCCAGCAGTGAAGCGCAGAGGGGCGTAGGCGAGCAGTACTTC.

The chain combines TRBV23-1 with TRBJ2-5; no clear D. TRBV23-1 is labeled an ORF, and its function is uncertain. This CDR3 contains 10 residues. Trimming removed 6 bases from V and 7 bases from J, with 6 bases in between. The CDR3 DNA is TGCGCCAGCAGCTCGGGGACCCAGTACTTC. It encodes CASSSGTQYF.

The rearrangement links TRBV10-3 to TRBJ2-2; possible D gene TRBD2, 5 bases. Trimming took off 8 bases at V and 8 bases at J, with 18 bases between the two ends. Germline V CDR1 and CDR2: ENHRY, SYGVKD. The CDR3 is 14 residues long. DNA for the CDR3: TGTGCCATCGGGCCCGACGGAGGAGGTGGGGAGCTGTTTTTT. It translates to CAIGPDGGGGELFF.

V and J are TRBV30 and TRBJ2-3, with a possible D match to TRBD2 (6 bases). This CDR3 has 13 amino acids. The V gene's germline CDR1 is GTSNPN and CDR2 SVGIG (reference sequence). The CDR3 loop reads CPLEGPDADTQYF. The CDR3 DNA sequence: TGTCCTTTGGAGGGTCCCGACGCAGATACGCAGTATTTT.

In its sample, this clone was seen once. V gene TRBV6-2 or TRBV6-3 combines with J gene TRBJ1-6; 7 nucleotides line up with TRBD1. Germline CDR1 and CDR2: MNHEY and SVGEGT. With V trimmed by 6 bases and J by 0 bases, 8 bases remained unmatched. CDR3 length: 17 amino acids. CDR3 DNA sequence: TGTGCCAGCAGCCAGGGGACAGCAAGCTCCTATAATTCACCCCTCCACTTT. Translation: CASSQGTASSYNSPLHF.

This chain links TRBV11-2 with TRBJ2-7; 14 positions match TRBD2. CDR3 length equals 15 residues. V shed 1 base and J 12 bases; nucleotides not matched to a gene: 8. Per the germline V gene, CDR1 is SGHAT and CDR2 is FQNNGV. CDR3 region: CASSLVLGLAGVLYF. The CDR3 nucleotides are TGTGCCAGCAGCTTAGTCCTGGGACTAGCGGGGGTTCTGTACTTC.